This T cell receptor (beta chain) appears in the sequencing data of a study of cytomegalovirus exposure and HLA in healthy donors. The study, taken as a whole, reports: CMV serostatus was the only recorded immune exposure for donors. An analysis done earlier found most TCR beta V segments productive about 87% or about 30% of the time.

The table lists this clone with a few counts. Antigen unknown. PCR used 60 Vbeta primers and 13 Jbeta primers. Libraries were prepared by immunoSEQ multiplex PCR; TCRdb keeps only in-frame clonotypes and omits some of them. Of 130,000 or so clones listed, around 75% are singletons. CDR3 length: 15 amino acids. The V gene lost 1 base and the J gene lost 6 bases, with 13 bases spanning the gap. Germline V lookup: CDR1 LGHNA, CDR2 YNFKEQ. The V and J genes are TRBV4-2 and TRBJ1-5; TRBD1 might be the D (5 bases). The specimen sequenced was PBMCs. The TCR was taken from a man in his forties or fifties in good health and CMV-seronegative. This CDR3 is CASSQGDGGSQPQHF. Written as DNA, the CDR3 is TGTGCCAGCAGCCAAGGGGATGGGGGGAGTCAGCCCCAGCATTTT.